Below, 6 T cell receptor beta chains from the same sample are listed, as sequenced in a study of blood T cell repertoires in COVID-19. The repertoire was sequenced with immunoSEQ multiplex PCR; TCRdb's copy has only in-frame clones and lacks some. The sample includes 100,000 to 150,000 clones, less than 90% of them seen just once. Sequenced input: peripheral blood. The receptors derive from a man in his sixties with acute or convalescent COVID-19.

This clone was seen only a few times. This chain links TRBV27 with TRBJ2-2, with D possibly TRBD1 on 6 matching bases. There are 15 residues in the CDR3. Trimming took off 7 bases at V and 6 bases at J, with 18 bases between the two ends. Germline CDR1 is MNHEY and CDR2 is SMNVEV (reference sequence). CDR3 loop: CASTLGRGYAGELFF. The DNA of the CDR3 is TGTGCCAGCACCTTGGGCAGGGGTTATGCCGGGGAGCTGTTTTTT.

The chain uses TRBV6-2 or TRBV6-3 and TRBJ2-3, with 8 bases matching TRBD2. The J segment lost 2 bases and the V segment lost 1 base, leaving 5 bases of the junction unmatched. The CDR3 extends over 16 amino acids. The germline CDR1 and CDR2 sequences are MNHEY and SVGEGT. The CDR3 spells CASSYYPSGYTDTQYF. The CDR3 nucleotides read TGTGCCAGCAGTTACTACCCTAGCGGGTACACAGATACGCAGTATTTT.

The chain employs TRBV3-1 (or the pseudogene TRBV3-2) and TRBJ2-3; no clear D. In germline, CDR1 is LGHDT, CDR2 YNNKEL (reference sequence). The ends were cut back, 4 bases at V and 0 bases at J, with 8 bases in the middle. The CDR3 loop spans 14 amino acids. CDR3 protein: CASSPLSSTDTQYF. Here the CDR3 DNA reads TGTGCCAGCAGCCCTCTATCTAGCACAGATACGCAGTATTTT.

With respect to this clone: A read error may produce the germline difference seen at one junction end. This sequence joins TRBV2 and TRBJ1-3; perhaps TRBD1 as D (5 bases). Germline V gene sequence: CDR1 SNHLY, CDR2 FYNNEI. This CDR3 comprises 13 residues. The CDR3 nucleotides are TGTGCCAGCAAGGGGATGAGCCAGGACAAATTAAATTTT. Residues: CASKGMSQDKLNF.

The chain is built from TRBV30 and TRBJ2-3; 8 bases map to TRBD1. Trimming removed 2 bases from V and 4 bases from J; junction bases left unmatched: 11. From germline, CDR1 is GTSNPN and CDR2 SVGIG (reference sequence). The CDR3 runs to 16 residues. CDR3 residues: CAWSREAGGFSDTQYF. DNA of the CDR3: TGTGCCTGGAGTAGGGAGGCAGGGGGCTTCTCAGATACGCAGTATTTT.

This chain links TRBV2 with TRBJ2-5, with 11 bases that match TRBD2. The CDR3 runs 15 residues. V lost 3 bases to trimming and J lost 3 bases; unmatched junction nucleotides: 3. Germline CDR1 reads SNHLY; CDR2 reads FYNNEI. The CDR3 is CASSDGTSGKETQYF. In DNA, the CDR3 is TGTGCCAGCAGTGATGGGACTAGCGGTAAAGAGACCCAGTACTTC.